The table lists the clone carrying this T cell receptor beta chain with many counts. The antigen remains undetermined. This specimen belongs to a study of identical twins. Findings and limits, study-wide: Conclusions relied on cross-sectional statistical analysis, not following the same donors. There is a chance that invariant MAIT and iNKT cells partially muddied zero-insertion analyses.

TCRdb ran MiXCR on the 5' RACE reads and lists one entry per CDR3 protein. Of approximately 630,000 distinct CDR3 sequences listed, less than 9% were seen once; the top ten hold approximately 1.5%. The CDR3 has 15 amino acids. Trimming at V came to 5 bases and at J to 8 bases, leaving 5 bases not matched to a gene. A further study also used this sample, focusing on yellow fever vaccine responses in identical twins.

The sample comprised PBMCs. This clonotype was obtained from a woman in her late teens or twenties in good health. The chain has TRBV12-3 or TRBV12-4 and TRBJ1-6, with TRBD1 matching over 11 bases. CDR3 residues: CASSRTGGFDSPLHF. The CDR3 nucleotides are TGTGCCAGCAGTCGGACAGGGGGCTTTGATTCACCCCTCCACTTT.